A single sample gave rise to the 29 T cell receptor beta chains below, sequenced in a study of blood T cell repertoires in COVID-19. Libraries were prepared by immunoSEQ multiplex PCR; TCRdb keeps only in-frame clonotypes and omits some of them. The sample consists of about 130,000 clones, about 80% of them appearing once. Sequencing used peripheral blood. All receptors come from a human donor in a cohort sampled during active COVID-19.

V usage is TRBV15 and J usage is TRBJ2-7; D may be TRBD1 (7 bases). There are 14 residues in the CDR3. Germline V gene data show CDR1 as LNHNV and CDR2 as YYDKDF (reference sequence). The V and J ends lost 3 bases and 3 bases respectively, with 12 bases between them. The CDR3 sequence: CATSRVRGDYEQYF. The CDR3 bases are TGTGCCACCAGCAGGGTCAGGGGGGACTACGAGCAGTACTTC.

The chain links TRBV5-8 to TRBJ2-1; TRBD1 agrees at 7 bases. The CDR3 runs 14 residues. Germline-derived CDR1 and CDR2 are SGHTS and YDEGEE. The ends lost 1 base at V and 7 bases at J; junction bases unmatched: 5. The CDR3 DNA follows: TGTGCCAGCAGCTTGTCGGGACAGAAAAATGAGCAGTTCTTC. It codes for CASSLSGQKNEQFF.

The chain recombines TRBV19 with TRBJ2-7; 7 bases fit TRBD2. Trimming took 3 bases from V and 3 from J; bases not matched to a gene: 8. Per germline, CDR1 LNHDA and CDR2 SQIVND (reference sequence). The CDR3 contains 15 residues. The CDR3 sequence: CASSIREGRFYEQYF. The DNA for the CDR3 is TGTGCCAGTAGTATTAGGGAGGGAAGGTTCTACGAGCAGTACTTC.

The CDR3 nucleotides are TGTGCCAGCAGTCCCCCCGGGACTAGCTATCTCGAGCAGTACTTC. This codes for CASSPPGTSYLEQYF. The chain links TRBV6-5 to TRBJ2-7, with TRBD2 matching 9 bases. This CDR3 is built from 15 residues. Germline CDR1 reads MNHEY; CDR2 reads SVGAGI. The junction had 11 bases not matched to a gene; V was cut back by 5 bases and J by 6 bases.

The chain joins TRBV5-1 to TRBJ2-5, with 7 nucleotides matching TRBD1. Trimming took 3 bases from V and 1 from J; bases not matched to a gene: 12. The germline V gene encodes CDR1 SGHRS and CDR2 YFSETQ. This CDR3 is built from 17 residues. This CDR3 reads CASSYPKEGGFQETQYF. The CDR3 DNA follows: TGCGCCAGCAGCTACCCGAAGGAAGGGGGCTTCCAAGAGACCCAGTACTTC.

CDR3 sequence (DNA): TGTGCCTGGAGTGTGTGGGACACAACTAATGAAAAACTGTTTTTT. Translating it yields CAWSVWDTTNEKLFF. The chain is built from TRBV30 and TRBJ1-4, with D possibly matching TRBD1 (6 bases). Germline V gene data show CDR1 as GTSNPN and CDR2 as SVGIG (reference sequence). V was cut by 0 bases and J by 0 bases, with 8 bases left in between. The CDR3 has 15 amino acids.

V is TRBV2 and J is TRBJ1-2; 9 bases are a match to TRBD1. V was pared by 0 bases and J by 8 bases, with 4 bases of the junction left unmatched. There are 14 residues in the CDR3. The germline gives CDR1 SNHLY, CDR2 FYNNEI. CDR3 in DNA: TGTGCCAGCAGTGAAGCTGGACAGGGGTTAGGCTACACCTTC. Translating it yields CASSEAGQGLGYTF. Filled out from reference TRBV2 and TRBJ1-2, the complete variable domain reads EPEVTQTPSHQVTQMGQEVILRCVPISNHLYFYWYRQILGQKVEFLVSFYNNEISEKSEIFDDQFSVERPDGSNFTLKIRSTKLEDSAMYFCASSEAGQGLGYTFGSGTRLTVV.

This chain joins TRBV5-1 and TRBJ1-1; D is possibly TRBD1 (6 bases). Deletions cut 0 bases from V and 0 bases from J, with 15 bases between. The CDR3 has 17 amino acids. Per germline, CDR1 SGHRS and CDR2 YFSETQ. CDR3 sequence: CASSLEVYRQVNTEAFF. Here the CDR3 DNA reads TGCGCCAGCAGCTTGGAAGTATATAGACAGGTGAACACTGAAGCTTTCTTT.

This sequence joins TRBV19 and TRBJ1-2; the match to TRBD1 covers 8 bases. Germline CDR1 is LNHDA and CDR2 is SQIVND (reference sequence). The junction had 3 bases not matched to a gene; V was cut back by 5 bases and J by 4 bases. This CDR3 spans 13 amino acids. The CDR3 sequence: CASSPGGVYGYTF. The CDR3 DNA follows: TGTGCCAGTAGTCCAGGGGGCGTCTATGGCTACACCTTC.

The chain employs TRBV18 and TRBJ2-3, with D tentatively TRBD2 (7 bases). V was trimmed by 2 bases and J by 11 bases, leaving 14 bases between them. Germline loops: CDR1 KGHSH, CDR2 LQKENI. This CDR3 spans 13 amino acids. The DNA of the CDR3 is TGTGCCAGCTCACCAGGAGGGGGGGCTGGGCAGTATTTT. It is translated as CASSPGGGAGQYF.

The CDR3 loop reads CASSQGQGVSSPLHF. DNA for the CDR3: TGTGCCAGCAGCCAAGGACAGGGTGTGTCTTCACCCCTCCACTTT. The chain employs TRBV3-1 (or the pseudogene TRBV3-2) and TRBJ1-6, with TRBD1 matching 7 bases. V shed 1 base, J shed 9 bases, and the junction held 6 bases outside the gene matches. The germline V gene encodes CDR1 LGHDT and CDR2 YNNKEL (reference sequence). This CDR3 contains 15 residues.

J is TRBJ2-7 and V is TRBV7-9; perhaps TRBD1 as D (6 bases). V was cut by 5 bases and J by 3 bases, with 11 bases left in between. The CDR3 loop spans 13 amino acids. Germline CDR1 is SEHNR and CDR2 is FQNEAQ (reference sequence). CDR3 sequence reads: CASSNPGHYEQYF. Here the CDR3 DNA reads TGTGCCAGCAGCAACCCGGGACACTACGAGCAGTACTTC.

This clone has just a few counts. V gene TRBV6-5 combines with J gene TRBJ1-4, with TRBD1 as a possible D gene (6 bases). The V and J ends lost 0 bases and 8 bases respectively, with 16 bases between them. CDR1 MNHEY and CDR2 SVGAGI come from the germline V gene. The CDR3 is 16 residues long. CDR3 sequence: CASSYSTGLGEEKLFF. The CDR3 nucleotides read TGTGCCAGCAGTTACTCGACAGGCCTCGGAGAGGAAAAACTGTTTTTT.

J is TRBJ2-2 and V is TRBV27; 10 bases are a match to TRBD2. V was clipped by 5 bases and J by 6 bases; unmatched bases: 6. This CDR3 comprises 15 residues. CDR1 and CDR2 (germline): MNHEY, SMNVEV (reference sequence). This CDR3 reads CASSLTSGVPGELFF. CDR3 in DNA: TGTGCCAGCAGTCTCACTAGCGGGGTCCCCGGGGAGCTGTTTTTT.

The CDR3 bases are TGCGCCAGCAGCTTGGTTCAGGGGGCCTCTGGGGCCAACGTCCTGACTTTC. Translation: CASSLVQGASGANVLTF. V gene TRBV5-1 combines with J gene TRBJ2-6; 8 bases agree with TRBD1. Germline V gene sequence: CDR1 SGHRS, CDR2 YFSETQ. The CDR3 is made up of 17 amino acids. Losses at the gene ends were 0 bases for V and 0 bases for J; bases not matched to a gene: 2.

The chain recombines TRBV6-4 with TRBJ2-1, with TRBD2 identical over 8 bases. Germline trimming cut 3 bases from V and 2 bases from J; bases unmatched to any gene: 3. This CDR3 is 15 amino acids long. Germline V gene lookup returns CDR1 MRHNA and CDR2 SNTAGT. The CDR3 coding sequence is TGTGCCAGCAGTGAGGTCGGGGGGGCCTACAATGAGCAGTTCTTC. Amino acids: CASSEVGGAYNEQFF.

The chain carries TRBV6-5 and TRBJ1-5; 10 positions agree with TRBD1. The CDR3 spans 15 residues. After removal of 6 bases from V and 8 bases from J, the junction contained 10 bases not matched to a gene. Germline V gene lookup returns CDR1 MNHEY and CDR2 SVGAGI. CDR3 nucleotide sequence: TGTGCCAGCAGAGCCGGGACAGGGGAGGTTGAGCCCCAGCATTTT. Residues: CASRAGTGEVEPQHF.

The chain recombines TRBV6-5 with TRBJ1-5; a possible D gene is TRBD1 (6 bases). Trimming removed 0 bases from V and 7 bases from J, with 13 bases in between. Germline V gene data show CDR1 as MNHEY and CDR2 as SVGAGI. The length of the CDR3 is 15 residues. The CDR3 region has the DNA TGTGCCAGCAGTTACTCGTGGCAGGGGTCCCAGCCCCAGCATTTT. Translating it yields CASSYSWQGSQPQHF.

This chain connects TRBV7-9 to TRBJ2-5, with unresolved D. Germline CDR1 and CDR2: SEHNR and FQNEAQ (reference sequence). Trimming took off 2 bases at V and 5 bases at J, with 9 bases between the two ends. The CDR3 runs 13 residues. Here the CDR3 DNA reads TGTGCCAGCAGCTTATCACAGTTTGAGACCCAGTACTTC. This translates into CASSLSQFETQYF.

The count of this clone is one. This chain joins TRBV7-9 and TRBJ2-5; possible D gene TRBD2, 6 bases. CDR1 is SEHNR and CDR2 is FQNEAQ in the germline V gene (reference sequence). Between the trimmed V and J ends, which lost 2 bases and 5 bases, there was a span of 18 bases. The CDR3 is 16 residues long. The CDR3: CASSLLGPRRVETQYF. The CDR3, as DNA: TGTGCCAGCAGCTTATTAGGGCCGAGGAGGGTGGAGACCCAGTACTTC.

The V and J genes are TRBV5-8 and TRBJ2-2; weak D call: TRBD2 (5 bases). V was clipped by 0 bases and J by 6 bases, with 6 bases between them. Germline V gives CDR1 SGHTS, CDR2 YDEGEE. The CDR3 runs to 13 residues. Here the CDR3 reads CASSLEGAGELFF. As DNA, the CDR3 is TGTGCCAGCAGCTTGGAGGGAGCCGGGGAGCTGTTTTTT.

The chain combines TRBV15 with TRBJ1-2; D not certain. CDR3 length: 12 amino acids. V gave up 2 bases and J gave up 1 base, with 2 bases separating them. Germline values: CDR1 LNHNV, CDR2 YYDKDF (reference sequence). The CDR3, as DNA: TGTGCCACCAGCAGACTTAACTATGGCTACACCTTC. As protein: CATSRLNYGYTF.

The chain combines TRBV28 with TRBJ1-3, with 8 bases aligning to TRBD1. V lost 3 bases to trimming and J lost 9 bases; unmatched junction nucleotides: 7. The CDR3 length is 14 residues. Germline lookup yields CDR1 MDHEN and CDR2 SYDVKM. The CDR3 is CASSLGQEVITIYF. The DNA of the CDR3 is TGTGCCAGCAGTTTGGGACAGGAGGTGATCACCATATATTTT.

This clone was detected only once. The gene calls are TRBV7-2 and TRBJ1-1; a possible D gene is TRBD1 (5 bases). There are 15 residues in the CDR3. Germline assignment: CDR1 SGHTA and CDR2 FQGNSA. Trimming cost V 1 base and J 3 bases, with 12 bases left between them. Here the CDR3 DNA reads TGTGCCAGCAGCTTAGTCGGGGGGGGTCACACTGAAGCTTTCTTT. Protein product: CASSLVGGGHTEAFF. Variable domain in full (rest from reference TRBV7-2 and TRBJ1-1): GAGVSQSPSNKVTEKGKDVELRCDPISGHTALYWYRQSLGQGLEFLIYFQGNSAPDKSGLPSDRFSAERTGGSVSTLTIQRTQQEDSAVYLCASSLVGGGHTEAFFGQGTRLTVV.

This sequence joins TRBV11-1 and TRBJ1-6; D may be TRBD1 (5 bases). Trimming cost V 5 bases and J 8 bases, with 16 bases left between them. The CDR3 consists of 15 residues. Germline loops: CDR1 SGHAT, CDR2 FQDESV (reference sequence). In DNA form, the CDR3 reads TGTGCCAGCAGCACGACAGAAGATCCATATTCACCCCTCCACTTT. It encodes CASSTTEDPYSPLHF.

The sample holds one count of this clone. V is TRBV3-1 (or the pseudogene TRBV3-2) and J is TRBJ2-3; 8 nucleotides align to TRBD2. J was trimmed by 5 bases and V by 2 bases; bases with no gene match: 6. Per the germline V gene, CDR1 is LGHDT and CDR2 is YNNKEL (reference sequence). The CDR3 length is 15 residues. Here the CDR3 reads CASSQSAGVQDTQYF. The CDR3 bases are TGTGCCAGCAGCCAATCAGCGGGGGTTCAAGATACGCAGTATTTT.

This chain uses TRBV19 with TRBJ2-7; a possible D gene is TRBD2 (6 bases). The CDR3 is made up of 15 amino acids. V was pared by 4 bases and J by 2 bases, with 15 bases between. Germline V gene sequence: CDR1 LNHDA, CDR2 SQIVND (reference sequence). The CDR3 protein is CASSSYGTATYEQYF. DNA of the CDR3: TGTGCCAGTAGTAGCTATGGGACTGCGACCTACGAGCAGTACTTC.

V is TRBV20-1 and J is TRBJ1-6; D is ambiguous. The CDR3 length is 12 residues. Trimming stripped 3 bases from V and 10 bases from J, with 10 bases between. Germline V lookup: CDR1 DFQATT, CDR2 SNEGSKA (reference sequence). The CDR3 spells CSASGGGSPLHF. The CDR3 nucleotides read TGCAGTGCTAGTGGTGGCGGCTCACCCCTCCACTTT.

The V and J genes are TRBV7-6 and TRBJ1-2; 9 positions agree with TRBD1. The CDR3 runs to 15 residues. The junction had 5 bases not matched to a gene; V was cut back by 1 base and J by 5 bases. Germline-derived CDR1 and CDR2 are SGHVS and FNYEAQ. CDR3 in DNA: TGTGCCAGCAGCTTAGACCGGACAGGGGATTATGGCTACACCTTC. Protein product: CASSLDRTGDYGYTF.